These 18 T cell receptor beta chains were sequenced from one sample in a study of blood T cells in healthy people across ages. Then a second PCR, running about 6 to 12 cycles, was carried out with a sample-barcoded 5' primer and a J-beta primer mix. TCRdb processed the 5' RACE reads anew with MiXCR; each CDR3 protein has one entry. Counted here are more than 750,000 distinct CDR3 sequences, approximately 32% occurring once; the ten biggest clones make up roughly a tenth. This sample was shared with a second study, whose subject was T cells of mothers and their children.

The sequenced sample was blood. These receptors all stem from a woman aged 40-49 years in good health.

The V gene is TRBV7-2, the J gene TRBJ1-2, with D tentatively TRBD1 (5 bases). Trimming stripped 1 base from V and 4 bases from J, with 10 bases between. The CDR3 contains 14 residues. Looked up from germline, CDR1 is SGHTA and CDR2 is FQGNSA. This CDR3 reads CASSLDRSGYGYTF. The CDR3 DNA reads TGTGCCAGCAGCTTAGACAGGAGCGGCTATGGCTACACCTTC.

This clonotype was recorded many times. Here the CDR3 reads CASSLAGGLNEQFF. In DNA, the CDR3 is TGTGCCAGCAGCCTTGCCGGAGGGCTCAATGAGCAGTTCTTC. The V gene is TRBV12-3 or TRBV12-4, the J gene TRBJ2-1, with D possibly TRBD2 on 6 matching bases. Trimming left V 6 bases short and J 6 bases short, with 15 bases between. There are 14 residues in the CDR3.

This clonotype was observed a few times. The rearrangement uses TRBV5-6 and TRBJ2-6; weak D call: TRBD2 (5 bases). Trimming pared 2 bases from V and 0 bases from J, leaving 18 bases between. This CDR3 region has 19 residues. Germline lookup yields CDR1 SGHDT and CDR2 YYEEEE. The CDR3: CASSFAPSTGSSGANVLTF. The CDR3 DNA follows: TGTGCCAGCAGCTTTGCCCCTAGTACTGGGAGCTCTGGGGCCAACGTCCTGACTTTC.

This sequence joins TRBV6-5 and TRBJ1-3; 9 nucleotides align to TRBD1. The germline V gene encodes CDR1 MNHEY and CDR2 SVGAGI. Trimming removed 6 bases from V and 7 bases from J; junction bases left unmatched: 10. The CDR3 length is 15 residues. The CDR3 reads CASSATGGATNTIYF. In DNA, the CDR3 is TGTGCCAGCAGCGCAACAGGGGGCGCGACCAACACCATATATTTT.

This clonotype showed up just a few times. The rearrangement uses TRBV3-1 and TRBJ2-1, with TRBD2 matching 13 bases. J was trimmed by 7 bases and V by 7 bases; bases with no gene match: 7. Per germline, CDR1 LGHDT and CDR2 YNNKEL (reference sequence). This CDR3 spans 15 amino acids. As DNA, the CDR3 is TGTGCCAGCACCCTCACTAGCGGGGGGGGGAATGAGCAGTTCTTC. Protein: CASTLTSGGGNEQFF.

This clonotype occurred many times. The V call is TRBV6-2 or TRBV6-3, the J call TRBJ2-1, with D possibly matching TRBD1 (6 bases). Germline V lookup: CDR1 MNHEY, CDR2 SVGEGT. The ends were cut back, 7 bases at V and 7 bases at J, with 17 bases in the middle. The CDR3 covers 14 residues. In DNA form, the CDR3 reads TGTGCCAGCACCCTAGGGGGAATCGTGAATGAGCAGTTCTTC. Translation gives CASTLGGIVNEQFF.

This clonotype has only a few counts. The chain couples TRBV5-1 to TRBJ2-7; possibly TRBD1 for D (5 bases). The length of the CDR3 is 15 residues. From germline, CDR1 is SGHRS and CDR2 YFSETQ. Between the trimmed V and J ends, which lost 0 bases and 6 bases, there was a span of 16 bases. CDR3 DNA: TGCGCCAGCAGCTTGGCTCCAGGCAGTAGGGGCGAGCAGTACTTC. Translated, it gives CASSLAPGSRGEQYF.

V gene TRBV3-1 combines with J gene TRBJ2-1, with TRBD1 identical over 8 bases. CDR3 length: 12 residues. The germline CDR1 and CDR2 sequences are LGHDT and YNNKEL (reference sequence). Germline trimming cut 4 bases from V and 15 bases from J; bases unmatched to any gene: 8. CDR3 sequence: CASSPDRVLAFF. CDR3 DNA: TGTGCCAGCAGCCCGGACAGGGTGCTCGCGTTCTTC.

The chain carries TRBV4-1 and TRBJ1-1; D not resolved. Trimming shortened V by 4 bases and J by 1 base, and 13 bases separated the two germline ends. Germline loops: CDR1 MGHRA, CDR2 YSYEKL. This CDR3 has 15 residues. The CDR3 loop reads CASSPDSQRNTEAFF. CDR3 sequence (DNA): TGCGCCAGCAGCCCAGACTCCCAAAGGAACACTGAAGCTTTCTTT.

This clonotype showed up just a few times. Here the CDR3 reads CASRKQGANSPLHF. DNA of the CDR3: TGTGCCAGCAGAAAACAGGGGGCAAATTCACCCCTCCACTTT. The gene calls are TRBV28 and TRBJ1-6, with TRBD1 identical over 9 bases. The V and J ends lost 6 bases and 7 bases, in that order; junction bases with no gene match: 4. The germline V gene has CDR1 MDHEN and CDR2 SYDVKM. The CDR3 consists of 14 residues.

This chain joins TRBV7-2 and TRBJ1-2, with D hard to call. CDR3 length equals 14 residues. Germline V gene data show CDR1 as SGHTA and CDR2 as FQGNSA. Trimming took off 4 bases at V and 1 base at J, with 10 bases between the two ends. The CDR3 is CASSSVGVNYGYTF. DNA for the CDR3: TGTGCCAGCAGCTCCGTCGGGGTTAACTATGGCTACACCTTC.

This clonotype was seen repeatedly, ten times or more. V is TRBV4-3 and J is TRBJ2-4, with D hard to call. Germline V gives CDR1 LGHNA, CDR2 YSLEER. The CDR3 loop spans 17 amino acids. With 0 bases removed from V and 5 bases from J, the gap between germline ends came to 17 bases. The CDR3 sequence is CASSQDDGQEPQNIQYF. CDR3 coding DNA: TGCGCCAGCAGCCAAGACGACGGTCAGGAGCCTCAAAACATTCAGTACTTC.

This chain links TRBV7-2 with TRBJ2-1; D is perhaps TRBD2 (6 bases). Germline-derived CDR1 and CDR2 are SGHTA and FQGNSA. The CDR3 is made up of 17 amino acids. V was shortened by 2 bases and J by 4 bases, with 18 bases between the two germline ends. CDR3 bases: TGTGCCAGCAGCTTAACGGTGGTGGGAGGCGAGTACAATGAGCAGTTCTTC. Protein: CASSLTVVGGEYNEQFF.

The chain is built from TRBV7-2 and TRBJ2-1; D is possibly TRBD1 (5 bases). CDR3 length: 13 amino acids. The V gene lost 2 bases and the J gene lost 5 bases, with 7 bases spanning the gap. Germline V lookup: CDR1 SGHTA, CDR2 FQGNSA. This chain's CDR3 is CASSLTGDNEQFF. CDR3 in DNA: TGTGCCAGCAGCTTAACAGGTGACAATGAGCAGTTCTTC.

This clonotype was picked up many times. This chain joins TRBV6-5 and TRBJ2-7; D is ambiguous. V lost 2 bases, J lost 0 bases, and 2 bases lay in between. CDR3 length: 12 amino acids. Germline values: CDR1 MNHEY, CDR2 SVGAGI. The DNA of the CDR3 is TGTGCCAGCAGTTACGACTCCTACGAGCAGTACTTC. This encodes CASSYDSYEQYF.

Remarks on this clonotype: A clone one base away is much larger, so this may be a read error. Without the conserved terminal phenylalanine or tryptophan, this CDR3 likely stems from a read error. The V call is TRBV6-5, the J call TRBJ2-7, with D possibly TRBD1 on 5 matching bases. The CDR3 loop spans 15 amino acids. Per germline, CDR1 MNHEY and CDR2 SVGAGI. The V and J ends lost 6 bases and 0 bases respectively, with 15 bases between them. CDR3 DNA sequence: TGTGCCAGCAGGAAGGGGTCCGACAGCTCCTACGAGCAGTACCTC. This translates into CASRKGSDSSYEQYL.

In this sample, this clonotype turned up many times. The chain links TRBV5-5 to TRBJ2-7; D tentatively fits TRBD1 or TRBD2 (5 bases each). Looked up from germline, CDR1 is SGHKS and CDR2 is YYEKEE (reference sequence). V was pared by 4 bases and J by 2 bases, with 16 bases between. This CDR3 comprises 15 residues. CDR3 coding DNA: TGTGCCAGCAGCCTTGAGGGGCTCTATCCCTACGAGCAGTACTTC. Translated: CASSLEGLYPYEQYF. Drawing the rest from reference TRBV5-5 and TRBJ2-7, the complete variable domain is DAGVTQSPTHLIKTRGQQVTLRCSPISGHKSVSWYQQVLGQGPQFIFQYYEKEERGRGNFPDRFSARQFPNYSSELNVNALLLGDSALYLCASSLEGLYPYEQYFGPGTRLTVT.

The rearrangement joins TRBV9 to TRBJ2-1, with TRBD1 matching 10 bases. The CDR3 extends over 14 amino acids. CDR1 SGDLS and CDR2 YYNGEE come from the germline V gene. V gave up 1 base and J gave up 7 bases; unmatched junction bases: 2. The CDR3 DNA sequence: TGTGCCAGCAGCGTATGGACAGGGGGTAATGAGCAGTTCTTC. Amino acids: CASSVWTGGNEQFF.